This TCR beta chain was recovered during a study of T cells in localized non-small cell lung cancer. Sequenced by immunoSEQ multiplex PCR; TCRdb stores in-frame clones only, minus some. The sample shows around 64,000 clones, more than 80% of them seen only once. This CDR3 has 15 residues. V was pared by 5 bases and J by 3 bases, with 13 bases between. Germline loops: CDR1 MDHEN, CDR2 SYDVKM. The receptor was isolated from a man aged 40-75 years with stage II lung adenocarcinoma. This sequence joins TRBV28 and TRBJ1-4; TRBD1 might be the D (6 bases). Sequences were derived from PBMCs, sampled before any cancer treatment. The CDR3, as DNA: TGTGCCAGCAGTCCTCCACAGGGATCTAATGAAAAACTGTTTTTT. This translates into CASSPPQGSNEKLFF.